One sample yielded the 25 T cell receptor beta chains listed below, sequenced in a study of post-analysis software for immune sequencing data. Regarding the study as a whole: Patients had higher frequencies than controls of roughly five TRBV segments, including TRBV5-6, TRBV5-1 and TRBV20-1.

Unique molecular identifiers tagged the TCR beta cDNA libraries. A single record per CDR3 protein comes from TCRdb applying MiXCR to the PCR reads. The table includes fewer than 850,000 distinct CDR3 sequences, roughly 46% detected once. Their antigens remain unidentified. Source material: blood. The receptor set was obtained from a girl aged 10 to 17 with multiple sclerosis.

The rearrangement links TRBV20-1 to TRBJ1-5; 7 bases line up with TRBD1. The CDR3 has 16 residues. Germline loops: CDR1 DFQATT, CDR2 SNEGSKA (reference sequence). The junction had 13 bases not matched to a gene; V was cut back by 3 bases and J by 5 bases. CDR3 sequence: CSASLQGTRRDQPQHF. In DNA form, the CDR3 reads TGCAGTGCTAGCCTACAGGGGACTCGTCGGGATCAGCCCCAGCATTTT.

This rearrangement joins TRBV29-1 to TRBJ2-5, with TRBD1 matching over 8 bases. CDR1 SQVTM and CDR2 ANQGSEA come from the germline V gene. CDR3 size: 12 residues. Trimming cost V 5 bases and J 1 base; bases outside gene matches: 0. Here the CDR3 reads CSVQGAQETQYF. CDR3 nucleotides: TGCAGCGTTCAGGGGGCCCAAGAGACCCAGTACTTC.

The J gene is TRBJ2-4, the V gene TRBV7-8, with 15 bases matching TRBD2. This CDR3 contains 17 residues. CDR1 and CDR2 (germline): SGHVS, FQNEAQ. J was trimmed by 2 bases and V by 5 bases; bases with no gene match: 4. In DNA form, the CDR3 reads TGTGCCAGCAGCCCCGGGACTAGCGGGAGGTCCAAAAACATTCAGTACTTC. Translating it yields CASSPGTSGRSKNIQYF.

This clonotype was picked up a small number of times. CDR3 bases: TGCAGTGCTAGAGATCTCATCCCCCCCGGGACACCTTCCTACGAGCAGTACTTC. This translates into CSARDLIPPGTPSYEQYF. The rearrangement joins TRBV20-1 to TRBJ2-7; D is possibly TRBD1 (6 bases). The CDR3 spans 18 residues. The V end lost 0 bases, the J end lost 1 base, and 22 bases lay between the germline ends. Germline lookup yields CDR1 DFQATT and CDR2 SNEGSKA (reference sequence).

This clonotype was picked up a small number of times. The chain couples TRBV24-1 to TRBJ2-7; TRBD1 agrees at 10 bases. The DNA end lines up better with TRBJ2-5; the J call may be wrong. The CDR3 is 16 residues long. Germline assignment: CDR1 KGHDR and CDR2 SFDVKD. The CDR3 sequence is CATSGPGQGPTKTQYF. The CDR3 nucleotides read TGTGCCACCAGTGGCCCGGGACAGGGGCCCACTAAGACCCAGTACTTC.

This clonotype is a singleton in its sample. A single base separates this from a much larger clone, so it may be a read error. This chain links TRBV4-2 with TRBJ1-5; 7 bases line up with TRBD1. CDR3 length: 15 amino acids. Germline loops: CDR1 LGHNA, CDR2 YNFKEQ. CDR3: CANSQLGTVNQPQHF. In nucleotides, the CDR3 is TGTGCCAACAGCCAACTTGGGACAGTAAATCAGCCCCAGCATTTT.

The sample holds a few counts of this clonotype. V is TRBV12-3 or TRBV12-4 and J is TRBJ2-7, with 8 nucleotides matching TRBD2. This CDR3 comprises 14 residues. The V and J ends lost 2 bases and 5 bases, in that order; junction bases with no gene match: 5. CDR3 protein: CASSLRGLADEQYF. Written as DNA, the CDR3 is TGTGCCAGCAGTTTACGTGGACTAGCAGACGAGCAGTACTTC.

This chain links TRBV20-1 with TRBJ2-1, with TRBD2 matching over 8 bases. Trimming at V came to 1 base and at J to 5 bases, leaving 10 bases not matched to a gene. Germline CDR1 is DFQATT and CDR2 is SNEGSKA (reference sequence). The CDR3 covers 16 residues. CDR3 amino acids: CSARVAGRAQNNEQFF. CDR3 sequence (DNA): TGCAGTGCTAGAGTAGCGGGAAGGGCTCAAAACAATGAGCAGTTCTTC.

The chain links TRBV27 to TRBJ2-3; 11 bases are a match to TRBD1. J was trimmed by 4 bases and V by 2 bases; bases with no gene match: 8. Germline V gives CDR1 MNHEY, CDR2 SMNVEV (reference sequence). The CDR3 contains 17 residues. The CDR3: CASSLLPRTGGADTQYF. CDR3 nucleotide sequence: TGTGCCAGCAGTTTACTCCCTAGGACAGGGGGCGCAGATACGCAGTATTTT.

CDR3 bases: TGTGCCAGCAGCTTAGTCAGGAGGGGTTCAGATACGCAGTATTTT. It specifies CASSLVRRGSDTQYF. The chain couples TRBV7-9 to TRBJ2-3; TRBD2 might be the D (6 bases). Trimming removed 1 base at V and 4 bases at J, with 12 bases between. The CDR3 has 15 residues. The germline CDR1 and CDR2 sequences are SEHNR and FQNEAQ (reference sequence).

The chain carries TRBV12-3 or TRBV12-4 and TRBJ2-1, with D possibly being TRBD1 (6 bases). Trimming took 8 bases from V and 5 from J, leaving 19 bases between them. CDR3 size: 15 residues. CDR3 protein: CASSPTGTPNNEQFF. The CDR3 bases are TGTGCCAGCTCACCGACCGGGACACCAAACAATGAGCAGTTCTTC.

The genes are TRBV6-1 and TRBJ1-2; no firm D call. V was shortened by 4 bases and J by 3 bases, with 15 bases between the two germline ends. This CDR3 has 15 amino acids. Germline values: CDR1 MNHNS, CDR2 SASEGT. CDR3 coding DNA: TGTGCCAGCAGTGCAGTAATGGGGTCTTACTATGGCTACACCTTC. Translating it yields CASSAVMGSYYGYTF.

The rearrangement uses TRBV5-1 and TRBJ2-7, with a possible D match to TRBD2 (5 bases). V lost 3 bases, J lost 7 bases, and 26 bases lay in between. Germline loops: CDR1 SGHRS, CDR2 YFSETQ. CDR3 length equals 17 residues. CDR3 nucleotides: TGCGCCAGCAGCTCTGAATTGTCCTCGGATAAGACGGGGGAGCAGTACTTC. Amino acid sequence: CASSSELSSDKTGEQYF.

This clonotype has a handful of counts. The J gene is TRBJ2-2, the V gene TRBV20-1; D gene ambiguous. The germline V gene encodes CDR1 DFQATT and CDR2 SNEGSKA (reference sequence). The CDR3 has 13 amino acids. V lost 5 bases, J lost 2 bases, and 9 bases lay in between. This chain's CDR3 is CSALNINTGELFF. The CDR3 DNA is TGCAGTGCTCTTAATATCAACACCGGGGAGCTGTTTTTT.

The chain couples TRBV7-9 to TRBJ2-5; D unclear. Germline lookup yields CDR1 SEHNR and CDR2 FQNEAQ (reference sequence). V lost 8 bases, J lost 4 bases, and 8 bases lay in between. The CDR3 totals 11 residues. DNA of the CDR3: TGTGCCAGCTGGAAGGGAGAGACCCAGTACTTC. Residues: CASWKGETQYF.

The chain recombines TRBV29-1 with TRBJ1-1; 9 nucleotides line up with TRBD1. Looked up from germline, CDR1 is SQVTM and CDR2 is ANQGSEA. The CDR3 consists of 17 residues. The V gene end was trimmed by 3 bases and the J gene end by 4 bases; junction bases not matched to a gene: 15. CDR3 DNA: TGCAGCGTTGAGAGGGGACAGGGCAAAATCGGACTCACTGAAGCTTTCTTT. Its translation is CSVERGQGKIGLTEAFF.

CDR3 sequence reads: CASSLPIPSGFDEQYF. In DNA form, the CDR3 reads TGTGCCAGCAGTCTCCCTATCCCCTCAGGGTTCGACGAGCAGTACTTC. This chain uses TRBV6-5 with TRBJ2-5; a weak D match, TRBD1 (5 bases). The J call may be mistaken, given a closer DNA end match to TRBJ2-7. The V gene's germline CDR1 is MNHEY and CDR2 SVGAGI. The CDR3 contains 16 residues.

The V gene is TRBV6-2 or TRBV6-3, the J gene TRBJ2-3, with TRBD2 matching over 8 bases. Germline CDR1 and CDR2: MNHEY and SVGEGT. The ends lost 0 bases at V and 4 bases at J; junction bases unmatched: 18. The CDR3 length is 20 residues. CDR3 protein: CASSYSGLLREEVEADTQYF. The CDR3 coding sequence is TGTGCCAGCAGTTACTCGGGTCTCTTGCGGGAGGAGGTGGAGGCAGATACGCAGTATTTT.

J is TRBJ1-2 and V is TRBV20-1; 7 bases match TRBD1. Losses at the gene ends were 6 bases for V and 5 bases for J; bases not matched to a gene: 15. This CDR3 is 15 amino acids long. Per the germline V gene, CDR1 is DFQATT and CDR2 is SNEGSKA (reference sequence). The CDR3 sequence: CSASGTAGSFYGYTF. In DNA form, the CDR3 reads TGCAGTGCCTCCGGGACAGCGGGATCTTTTTATGGCTACACCTTC.

V gene TRBV5-4 combines with J gene TRBJ2-1; 11 bases are shared with TRBD2. This CDR3 spans 17 amino acids. Germline V CDR1 and CDR2: SGHNT, YYREEE (reference sequence). The V segment lost 4 bases and the J segment 3 bases; nucleotides outside the gene matches: 9. The CDR3 DNA reads TGTGCCAGCAGCCCGGCGGCGACTAGCGGGAACTACAATGAGCAGTTCTTC. It codes for CASSPAATSGNYNEQFF.

This clonotype was found a few times. The rearrangement links TRBV10-3 to TRBJ2-3; possibly TRBD2 for D (5 bases). V lost 7 bases to trimming and J lost 0 bases, with 11 bases between them. CDR3 length: 14 amino acids. Germline V lookup: CDR1 ENHRY, CDR2 SYGVKD. The CDR3 sequence is CAITGGGSTDTQYF. The CDR3 region has the DNA TGTGCCATCACCGGCGGAGGAAGCACAGATACGCAGTATTTT.

The chain carries TRBV12-3 or TRBV12-4 and TRBJ2-1, with D unresolved. The CDR3 extends over 17 amino acids. V was clipped by 1 base and J by 0 bases, with 13 bases between them. CDR3 amino acids: CASSLVAGRSSYNEQFF. The DNA for the CDR3 is TGTGCCAGCAGTTTAGTGGCAGGACGAAGCTCCTACAATGAGCAGTTCTTC.

This clonotype was detected a few times. This chain links TRBV7-9 with TRBJ2-7; D is uncertain. Germline V CDR1 and CDR2: SEHNR, FQNEAQ (reference sequence). The CDR3 has 13 residues. V was shortened by 3 bases and J by 5 bases, with 11 bases between the two germline ends. CDR3 bases: TGTGCCAGCAGCTTTTTGTGGAAGGACGAGCAGTACTTC. Translation: CASSFLWKDEQYF. The full variable domain, rest sourced from reference TRBV7-9 and TRBJ2-7, is DTGVSQNPRHKITKRGQNVTFRCDPISEHNRLYWYRQTLGQGPEFLTYFQNEAQLEKSRLLSDRFSAERPKGSFSTLEIQRTEQGDSAMYLCASSFLWKDEQYFGPGTRLTVT.

The chain recombines TRBV20-1 with TRBJ1-2; 7 bases agree with TRBD1. This CDR3 has 19 amino acids. V dropped 0 bases and J dropped 5; count of bases not matched to a gene: 21. Germline loops: CDR1 DFQATT, CDR2 SNEGSKA (reference sequence). The CDR3 here is CSARDRSDSLRQGGYGYTF. In DNA, the CDR3 is TGCAGTGCTAGAGATCGCTCCGATTCGCTACGACAGGGAGGATATGGCTACACCTTC.

The genes are TRBV7-3 and TRBJ2-1; 12 nucleotides match TRBD2. The V and J ends lost 4 bases and 8 bases, in that order; junction bases with no gene match: 6. CDR1 is SGHTA and CDR2 is FQGTGA in the germline V gene. The CDR3 is 15 amino acids. CDR3 nucleotide sequence: TGTGCCAGCAGCTATGGACTAGCGGGATTGGATGAGCAGTTCTTC. Protein: CASSYGLAGLDEQFF. Full variable domain (missing parts from reference TRBV7-3 and TRBJ2-1): GAGVSQTPSNKVTEKGKYVELRCDPISGHTALYWYRQSLGQGPEFLIYFQGTGAADDSGLPNDRFFAVRPEGSVSTLKIQRTERGDSAVYLCASSYGLAGLDEQFFGPGTRLTVL.